Below are 9 T cell receptor beta chains sequenced from a single sample in a study of blood T cell repertoires in COVID-19. Sequenced by immunoSEQ multiplex PCR; TCRdb stores in-frame clones only, minus some. The data contain approximately 130,000 clones, around four fifths of them seen just once; the ten biggest clones take up roughly 9%. Sequenced material: peripheral blood. Source of these receptors: a man in his forties or fifties with active or convalescent COVID-19.

The chain has TRBV5-1 and TRBJ1-6; weak D call: TRBD1 (6 bases). The V end lost 0 bases, the J end lost 7 bases, and 8 bases lay between the germline ends. The germline V gene has CDR1 SGHRS and CDR2 YFSETQ. The CDR3 covers 14 residues. The DNA of the CDR3 is TGCGCCAGCAGCTTGGTGGGGACAAATTCACCCCTCCACTTT. This translates into CASSLVGTNSPLHF.

This chain connects TRBV6-1 to TRBJ2-4, with D perhaps matching TRBD1 (6 bases). The CDR3 extends over 16 amino acids. V shed 2 bases and J shed 2 bases, with 13 bases lying between them. Germline-derived CDR1 and CDR2 are MNHNS and SASEGT. CDR3: CASSESGDNTKNIQYF. CDR3 nucleotide sequence: TGTGCCAGCAGTGAATCAGGGGACAACACCAAAAACATTCAGTACTTC.

The V and J genes are TRBV19 and TRBJ2-7, with a weak D call TRBD1 (7 bases). Trimming took 2 bases from V and 7 from J, leaving 15 bases between them. This CDR3 has 14 amino acids. In germline, CDR1 is LNHDA, CDR2 SQIVND (reference sequence). CDR3 nucleotides: TGTGCCAGTAGTATAAGGGGGGACAGAGCTGAGCAGTACTTC. It translates to CASSIRGDRAEQYF. Complete variable domain (other parts from reference TRBV19 and TRBJ2-7): DGGITQSPKYLFRKEGQNVTLSCEQNLNHDAMYWYRQDPGQGLRLIYYSQIVNDFQKGDIAEGYSVSREKKESFPLTVTSAQKNPTAFYLCASSIRGDRAEQYFGPGTRLTVT.

This clone was observed a few times. J is TRBJ2-7 and V is TRBV5-1; 8 nucleotides agree with TRBD1. V trimming: 4 bases; J trimming: 0 bases; junction bases outside the gene matches: 6. Germline lookup yields CDR1 SGHRS and CDR2 YFSETQ. CDR3 length: 15 residues. CDR3 DNA sequence: TGCGCCAGCAGCATGACCGGGACAGGCTCCTACGAGCAGTACTTC. Translation gives CASSMTGTGSYEQYF. Full variable domain (remainder filled in from reference TRBV5-1 and TRBJ2-7): KAGVTQTPRYLIKTRGQQVTLSCSPISGHRSVSWYQQTPGQGLQFLFEYFSETQRNKGNFPGRFSGRQFSNSRSEMNVSTLELGDSALYLCASSMTGTGSYEQYFGPGTRLTVT.

Only a few counts were recorded for this clone. The chain joins TRBV27 to TRBJ1-5; 9 bases line up with TRBD1. Germline-derived CDR1 and CDR2 are MNHEY and SMNVEV (reference sequence). The CDR3 length is 19 residues. Trimming removed 5 bases from V and 2 bases from J; junction bases left unmatched: 16. CDR3 DNA sequence: TGTGCCAGCAGTCCCCGGGGACCGGGACAGGGTCGGGGCAATCAGCCCCAGCATTTT. Amino acids: CASSPRGPGQGRGNQPQHF.

This clone was seen ten or more times. In the same sample, other DNA sequences code for this CDR3. This chain joins TRBV5-6 and TRBJ1-4, with D tentatively TRBD1 (6 bases). V lost 0 bases and J lost 0, with 9 bases in between. The CDR3 covers 16 residues. In germline, CDR1 is SGHDT, CDR2 YYEEEE. CDR3 loop: CASSLGGLSTNEKLFF. CDR3 DNA: TGTGCCAGCAGCTTGGGGGGGCTCTCAACTAATGAAAAACTGTTTTTT.

The genes are TRBV5-1 and TRBJ1-1; 8 bases agree with TRBD1. Germline loops: CDR1 SGHRS, CDR2 YFSETQ. The CDR3 runs to 13 residues. The V and J ends lost 7 bases and 0 bases, in that order; junction bases with no gene match: 2. CDR3 sequence reads: CASWDRMNTEAFF. The CDR3 DNA reads as TGCGCCAGCTGGGACAGGATGAACACTGAAGCTTTCTTT.

This clone showed up just a few times. The chain employs TRBV5-4 and TRBJ2-1, with 7 bases aligning to TRBD1. The CDR3 is 17 amino acids. Trimming removed 2 bases from V and 9 bases from J; junction bases left unmatched: 17. Germline values: CDR1 SGHNT, CDR2 YYREEE (reference sequence). The CDR3: CASSLGTAGTTYSEQFF. CDR3 nucleotide sequence: TGTGCCAGCAGCTTAGGGACAGCCGGGACAACCTACTCTGAGCAGTTCTTC.

The chain carries TRBV5-4 and TRBJ1-2; TRBD1 agrees at 8 bases. Unmatched junction bases numbered 10, after V lost 1 base and J lost 5 bases. The CDR3 length is 16 residues. Germline CDR1 is SGHNT and CDR2 is YYREEE (reference sequence). The CDR3 DNA follows: TGTGCCAGCAGCTTGCACTCCCGGACAGGGACGTATGGCTACACCTTC. Translated, it gives CASSLHSRTGTYGYTF.